Presented here are 19 T cell receptor beta chains from one specimen sequenced in a study of blood T cell repertoires in COVID-19 (dated by TCRdb to about 2020). Library preparation used the immunoSEQ multiplex PCR assay. The immuneACCESS repertoire file appears here via TCRdb, limited to in-frame rearrangements. These files lack a portion of the clones; in checked studies, under half of the deficit traces to unresolved V genes, and the cause of the others is not known. The sample profile shows 90,000 to 150,000 clones; more than 75% of them were found once. In total, the top ten clones hold under 5% of the sample. Sequencing used peripheral blood. All receptors derive from a man in his fifties or sixties with acute or convalescent COVID-19.

V gene TRBV12-3 or TRBV12-4 combines with J gene TRBJ2-7, with 9 bases lining up with TRBD1. With 6 bases clipped from V and 0 bases from J, the junction kept 0 bases outside the gene matches. The CDR3 consists of 13 residues. The CDR3 loop is CASRQGASYEQYF. DNA of the CDR3: TGTGCCAGCAGACAGGGGGCCTCCTACGAGCAGTACTTC.

The chain recombines TRBV30 with TRBJ2-7, with a tentative D call TRBD1 (5 bases). V lost 2 bases and J lost 0, with 14 bases in between. CDR1 and CDR2 from the germline V gene are GTSNPN and SVGIG (reference sequence). The CDR3 has 15 residues. The chain's CDR3 is CAWSSTEGDSYEQYF. The CDR3 DNA reads as TGTGCCTGGAGTTCAACGGAAGGGGACTCCTACGAGCAGTACTTC.

V usage is TRBV9 and J usage is TRBJ2-1; TRBD2 aligns across 15 bases. CDR1 and CDR2 (germline): SGDLS, YYNGEE. The trim removed 4 bases at V and 7 bases at J, leaving 3 bases unmatched. The CDR3 is made up of 15 amino acids. CDR3 DNA sequence: TGTGCCAGCAGCTCCGGGACTAGCGGGAGGAATGAGCAGTTCTTC. This encodes CASSSGTSGRNEQFF. The whole variable domain, remainder taken from reference TRBV9 and TRBJ2-1, is DSGVTQTPKHLITATGQRVTLRCSPRSGDLSVYWYQQSLDQGLQFLIQYYNGEERAKGNILERFSAQQFPDLHSELNLSSLELGDSALYFCASSSGTSGRNEQFFGPGTRLTVL.

The gene calls are TRBV12-3 or TRBV12-4 and TRBJ1-1; D is unresolved. This CDR3 spans 13 amino acids. Trimming removed 3 bases at V and 6 bases at J, with 11 bases between. The DNA of the CDR3 is TGTGCCAGCAGTTTCCGCCTATCGCCTGAAGCTTTCTTT. Protein: CASSFRLSPEAFF.

The chain joins TRBV19 to TRBJ1-6, with 7 bases that match TRBD1. V lost 10 bases to trimming and J lost 6 bases; unmatched junction nucleotides: 9. The CDR3 totals 14 residues. Germline CDR1 reads LNHDA; CDR2 reads SQIVND (reference sequence). As DNA, the CDR3 is TGTGCCACGTCACAGGGGTTCAGTAATTCACCCCTCCACTTT. Protein sequence: CATSQGFSNSPLHF. Supplemented by reference TRBV19 and TRBJ1-6, the full variable domain reads DGGITQSPKYLFRKEGQNVTLSCEQNLNHDAMYWYRQDPGQGLRLIYYSQIVNDFQKGDIAEGYSVSREKKESFPLTVTSAQKNPTAFYLCATSQGFSNSPLHFGNGTRLTVT.

This clone came up many times. The chain couples TRBV4-2 to TRBJ2-3, with 8 bases lining up with TRBD1. CDR3 length: 18 residues. In germline, CDR1 is LGHNA, CDR2 YNFKEQ. V was pared by 2 bases and J by 6 bases, with 16 bases of the junction left unmatched. This CDR3 is CASSQHARAGTGVDTQYF. CDR3 in DNA: TGTGCCAGCAGCCAACATGCTCGCGCCGGGACAGGAGTCGATACGCAGTATTTT.

The J gene is TRBJ2-7, the V gene TRBV9; no definite D call. Trimming shortened V by 3 bases and J by 3 bases, and 7 bases separated the two germline ends. This CDR3 is 12 amino acids long. From germline, CDR1 is SGDLS and CDR2 YYNGEE. The CDR3 sequence: CASSADNYEQYF. The CDR3 coding sequence is TGTGCCAGCAGCGCTGACAACTACGAGCAGTACTTC.

This clone appeared once. The CDR3 bases are TGTGCCAGCTCACCACCCGGTTACGAGCAGTACTTC. It codes for CASSPPGYEQYF. The chain links TRBV18 to TRBJ2-7; D uncertain. The V gene lost 0 bases and the J gene lost 4 bases, with 4 bases spanning the gap. This CDR3 comprises 12 residues. The germline gives CDR1 KGHSH, CDR2 LQKENI.

This chain uses TRBV7-9 with TRBJ1-2; 8 bases are a match to TRBD1. V shed 5 bases, J shed 8 bases, and the junction held 13 bases outside the gene matches. Germline-derived CDR1 and CDR2 are SEHNR and FQNEAQ (reference sequence). The CDR3 is made up of 15 amino acids. The CDR3 nucleotides are TGTGCCAGCAGCCATGGGGCAGGGGGCCTAGAAGGCTACACCTTC. Its protein product is CASSHGAGGLEGYTF. Full variable domain (missing parts from reference TRBV7-9 and TRBJ1-2): DTGVSQNPRHKITKRGQNVTFRCDPISEHNRLYWYRQTLGQGPEFLTYFQNEAQLEKSRLLSDRFSAERPKGSFSTLEIQRTEQGDSAMYLCASSHGAGGLEGYTFGSGTRLTVV.

J is TRBJ2-5 and V is TRBV28, with D maybe TRBD1 (5 bases). The V and J ends lost 4 bases and 0 bases respectively, with 6 bases between them. Germline loops: CDR1 MDHEN, CDR2 SYDVKM. The CDR3 consists of 13 residues. Written as DNA, the CDR3 is TGTGCCAGCAGTTCAGGGTACCAAGAGACCCAGTACTTC. Its translation: CASSSGYQETQYF.

The chain has TRBV19 and TRBJ1-2; 8 bases fit TRBD1. CDR1 and CDR2 from the germline V gene are LNHDA and SQIVND (reference sequence). This CDR3 is built from 13 residues. J gave up 2 bases and V 11 bases, and 7 bases lay outside the gene matches. CDR3 nucleotides: TGTGCCTCAACAGGGACAGGAAACTATGGCTACACCTTC. It encodes CASTGTGNYGYTF.

The gene calls are TRBV28 and TRBJ1-1; D possibly corresponds to TRBD1 (5 bases). The CDR3 is 13 residues long. Deletions cut 8 bases from V and 3 bases from J, with 13 bases between. Looked up from germline, CDR1 is MDHEN and CDR2 is SYDVKM. The CDR3 DNA reads TGTGCCAGCCAAGAGTGGGGGGACACTGAAGCTTTCTTT. Its protein is CASQEWGDTEAFF.

This clone has only a few counts. This chain links TRBV21-1 with TRBJ2-7; the table's D call, TRBD1, has no DNA check behind it. TRBV21-1 is classified as a pseudogene. The CDR3 spans 19 residues. CDR3 region: CASSKALLGQDLWAYEQYF. The CDR3, as DNA: TGTGCCAGCAGCAAAGCGCTTTTAGGACAGGACCTATGGGCCTACGAGCAGTACTTC.

This rearrangement joins TRBV5-4 to TRBJ1-1; possible D gene TRBD1, 5 bases. V lost 0 bases, J lost 1 base, and 7 bases lay in between. CDR3 length equals 14 residues. The germline V gene encodes CDR1 SGHNT and CDR2 YYREEE (reference sequence). The CDR3 region is CASSLGGQNTEAFF. In DNA, the CDR3 is TGTGCCAGCAGCTTGGGGGGCCAGAACACTGAAGCTTTCTTT.

This clone was seen more than once but under ten times. V and J are TRBV7-9 and TRBJ1-1; tentative D call: TRBD1 (5 bases). The CDR3 totals 15 residues. The germline V and J ends were trimmed by 4 bases and 5 bases, with 17 bases remaining between them. From germline, CDR1 is SEHNR and CDR2 FQNEAQ (reference sequence). CDR3 amino acids: CASSSSSGLGTEAFF. The CDR3 region has the DNA TGTGCCAGCAGCTCCTCATCGGGACTAGGGACTGAAGCTTTCTTT.

This rearrangement joins TRBV28 to TRBJ2-5; D might be TRBD1 (5 bases). CDR3 size: 15 residues. Per germline, CDR1 MDHEN and CDR2 SYDVKM. With 3 bases removed from V and 5 bases from J, the gap between germline ends came to 16 bases. The CDR3, as DNA: TGTGCCAGCAGTTTCCCCGTAGGGGTTGGGGAGACCCAGTACTTC. It codes for CASSFPVGVGETQYF.

This chain connects TRBV6-6 to TRBJ2-1, with 7 positions matching TRBD2. This CDR3 comprises 15 residues. Germline trimming cut 6 bases from V and 7 bases from J; bases unmatched to any gene: 12. Germline V gene sequence: CDR1 MNHNY, CDR2 SVGAGI (reference sequence). The CDR3 spells CASSQTREGLNEQFF. Written as DNA, the CDR3 is TGTGCCAGCAGCCAGACGAGGGAGGGCCTAAATGAGCAGTTCTTC.

V and J are TRBV30 and TRBJ2-2, with a weak D call TRBD1 (5 bases). V was pared by 8 bases and J by 5 bases, with 15 bases between. This CDR3 comprises 13 residues. CDR1 and CDR2 (germline): GTSNPN, SVGIG (reference sequence). The CDR3 region has the DNA TGTGCCGGGTCCGGACAAGGAACCGGGGAGCTGTTTTTT. Protein sequence: CAGSGQGTGELFF.

This sequence joins TRBV3-1 (or the pseudogene TRBV3-2) and TRBJ2-4, with 8 bases identical to TRBD1. With 4 bases clipped from V and 7 bases from J, the junction kept 12 bases outside the gene matches. CDR1 and CDR2 (germline): LGHDT, YNNKEL (reference sequence). CDR3 size: 16 residues. The CDR3 reads CASSLGPGQGSNIQYF. The CDR3 coding sequence is TGTGCCAGCAGCCTCGGCCCCGGACAGGGCAGTAACATTCAGTACTTC.